Given below is one T cell receptor (beta chain) in context. The protocol was immunoSEQ multiplex PCR, while the TCRdb copy is restricted to in-frame clones and leaves out a portion. The sample holds some 140,000 clones, under 90% seen once. Losses at the gene ends were 0 bases for V and 3 bases for J; bases not matched to a gene: 12. This CDR3 has 18 residues. The V gene's germline CDR1 is WSHSY and CDR2 SAAADI. This specimen belongs to a study of control samples from healthy donors and cancer patients. The chain uses TRBV10-2 and TRBJ2-7, with 9 bases fitting TRBD1. The sample comprised PBMCs. The receptor's source is a middle-aged man with head and neck cancer. The CDR3 DNA follows: TGCGCCAGCAGTGAGTCGGGGACAGGGAGATTCTTGAACTACGAGCAGTACTTC. It specifies CASSESGTGRFLNYEQYF.